The T cell receptor (beta chain) under discussion was sequenced for a study of blood T cell repertoires in COVID-19. Study information: From the United States, Italy and Spain came samples of acute and convalescent COVID-19. T cells, B-cell-depleted T cells, or PBMCs supplied cDNA or gDNA.

The ends lost 2 bases at V and 0 bases at J; junction bases unmatched: 11. CDR3 length: 20 amino acids. The germline gives CDR1 MNHEY, CDR2 SVGEGT. Under the authors' procedure: From reference gene primer amplification, estimates of nucleated cell counts were derived. Here immunoSEQ multiplex PCR was the method, and the copy in TCRdb shows in-frame clones only, minus some. That table supplies the V and J calls and clone size; D and trimming were determined from the DNA. The sample has around 380,000 clones, 81% seen once. The genes are TRBV6-2 or TRBV6-3 and TRBJ2-1; 12 nucleotides align to TRBD2. The TCR was taken from a human donor with acute or convalescent COVID-19. The donor label of this sample is uncertain. The sequencing sample was made of peripheral blood. The CDR3 sequence: CASSYATSGSKASSYNEQFF. The CDR3 DNA sequence: TGTGCCAGCAGTTACGCGACTAGCGGGAGTAAAGCGAGCTCCTACAATGAGCAGTTCTTC.